One and the same sample provided the 9 T cell receptor beta chains below, sequenced in a study of T cell changes during pregnancy in multiple sclerosis (dated by TCRdb to about 2019). Libraries were made using the immunoSEQ multiplex PCR assay. TCRdb took over this immuneACCESS table, retaining in-frame rearrangements with V and J assigned. Such tables are incomplete; in checked studies, under half of the missing clones stem from an unresolved V gene, and the remainder is unexplained. The sample data list approximately 50,000 clones, and around 90% of these were observed just once. 0.39% of the sample rests with the top ten. The sample here was CD4+ T cells from peripheral blood mononuclear cells, taken after pregnancy. These receptors all stem from a female donor with multiple sclerosis, enrolled in a pregnancy study.

J is TRBJ2-7 and V is TRBV5-1, with D possibly being TRBD1 (5 bases). The V and J ends lost 2 bases and 3 bases respectively, with 15 bases between them. Germline CDR1 is SGHRS and CDR2 is YFSETQ. This CDR3 has 15 amino acids. CDR3 loop: CASSLNTGQGYEQYF. The CDR3 region has the DNA TGCGCCAGCAGCTTAAATACTGGTCAGGGCTACGAGCAGTACTTC.

In the case of this clone: Other DNA sequences in the sample encode the same CDR3. CDR3 protein: CASSLGTKETQYF. Written as DNA, the CDR3 is TGTGCCAGCAGCTTAGGGACAAAAGAGACCCAGTACTTC. The chain has TRBV7-3 and TRBJ2-5; D is possibly TRBD1 (6 bases). CDR1 is SGHTA and CDR2 is FQGTGA in the germline V gene. CDR3 length equals 13 residues. Trimming removed 2 bases at V and 3 bases at J, with 7 bases between.

The chain recombines TRBV27 with TRBJ2-1, with D uncertain. This CDR3 contains 12 residues. Trimming took 2 bases from V and 15 from J, leaving 14 bases between them. Germline V CDR1 and CDR2: MNHEY, SMNVEV (reference sequence). The CDR3 DNA reads as TGTGCCAGCAGTTTAGTTGGGCATCGTCGGTTCTTC. It is translated as CASSLVGHRRFF.

The chain uses TRBV11-2 and TRBJ2-7; 9 positions agree with TRBD2. Germline lookup yields CDR1 SGHAT and CDR2 FQNNGV. The CDR3 consists of 17 residues. The ends lost 1 base at V and 2 bases at J; junction bases unmatched: 9. The CDR3 nucleotides are TGTGCCAGCAGCTTAGCGTCTAGCGGGATATTGACCTACGAGCAGTACTTC. Its translation: CASSLASSGILTYEQYF.

The chain couples TRBV2 to TRBJ1-1, with 8 bases identical to TRBD1. The CDR3 sequence is 14 residues long. Germline CDR1 reads SNHLY; CDR2 reads FYNNEI. Unmatched junction bases numbered 8, after V lost 6 bases and J lost 5 bases. CDR3 amino acids: CASRATGEGTEAFF. The CDR3 DNA reads as TGTGCCAGCAGGGCGACAGGGGAGGGGACTGAAGCTTTCTTT. The variable domain in full, completed from reference TRBV2 and TRBJ1-1, reads EPEVTQTPSHQVTQMGQEVILRCVPISNHLYFYWYRQILGQKVEFLVSFYNNEISEKSEIFDDQFSVERPDGSNFTLKIRSTKLEDSAMYFCASRATGEGTEAFFGQGTRLTVV.

The J gene is TRBJ2-7, the V gene TRBV27, with 7 positions matching TRBD1. Germline-derived CDR1 and CDR2 are MNHEY and SMNVEV (reference sequence). V gave up 1 base and J gave up 3 bases; unmatched junction bases: 3. This CDR3 is 14 amino acids long. The DNA for the CDR3 is TGTGCCAGCAGTTTATGGCCAGGGGGCTACGAGCAGTACTTC. It encodes CASSLWPGGYEQYF.

This clone is a singleton in its sample. The rearrangement uses TRBV7-2 and TRBJ2-5, with 10 bases that match TRBD2. Germline CDR1 and CDR2: SGHTA and FQGNSA. The V and J ends lost 8 bases and 1 base, in that order; junction bases with no gene match: 13. The CDR3 runs 17 residues. DNA for the CDR3: TGTGCCAGCTGCGGGTGGAGACTAGCGGGTCTCCAAGAGACCCAGTACTTC. The encoded protein is CASCGWRLAGLQETQYF.

The chain joins TRBV6-5 to TRBJ2-5; tentative D call: TRBD2 (6 bases). This CDR3 has 15 amino acids. V dropped 5 bases and J dropped 2 bases, with 15 bases sitting between them. Per germline, CDR1 MNHEY and CDR2 SVGAGI. The CDR3 bases are TGTGCCAGCAGTCCTCTATTTAGCGGACAAGAGACCCAGTACTTC. Protein product: CASSPLFSGQETQYF.

The V call is TRBV18, the J call TRBJ2-7; tentative D call: TRBD2 (7 bases). This CDR3 is 14 amino acids long. Germline CDR1 and CDR2: KGHSH and LQKENI. Deletions cut 6 bases from V and 7 bases from J, with 19 bases between. CDR3 sequence (DNA): TGTGCCAGCTCCCCCTGGGGCAGGGGAGGGGAGCAGTACTTC. Its translation is CASSPWGRGGEQYF.